A single sample is the source of the 24 T cell receptor beta chains below, sequenced in a study. Using its own MiXCR run on the RT-PCR reads, TCRdb lists one record per CDR3 protein. The sample includes almost 700,000 distinct CDR3 sequences, 12% to 15% of them seen just once. Sequencing was carried out using memory CD4+ T cells from blood. Every receptor here comes from a female donor in good health, serving as a healthy control.

In its sample, this clonotype was seen a few times. This chain joins TRBV11-3 and TRBJ2-1, with TRBD1 matching over 9 bases. V trimming: 2 bases; J trimming: 8 bases; junction bases outside the gene matches: 7. This CDR3 has 15 amino acids. Germline CDR1 is SGHNT and CDR2 is YENEEA. The CDR3 is CASSLFGTGSDEQFF. CDR3 in DNA: TGTGCCAGCAGCTTATTCGGGACAGGGTCCGATGAGCAGTTCTTC.

The sample holds a few counts of this clonotype. V usage is TRBV20-1 and J usage is TRBJ1-1; D is perhaps TRBD1 (6 bases). The germline V gene encodes CDR1 DFQATT and CDR2 SNEGSKA (reference sequence). This CDR3 spans 14 amino acids. V lost 6 bases and J lost 3, with 17 bases in between. The CDR3 spells CSAAEGGRDTEAFF. The CDR3 bases are TGCAGTGCCGCCGAGGGGGGTAGGGACACTGAAGCTTTCTTT.

The V and J genes are TRBV20-1 and TRBJ2-7; 8 nucleotides match TRBD2. Germline CDR1 and CDR2: DFQATT and SNEGSKA (reference sequence). The length of the CDR3 is 14 residues. The ends lost 7 bases at V and 6 bases at J; junction bases unmatched: 14. The CDR3 protein is CSGTSGIPTGEQYF. The CDR3 DNA is TGCAGTGGAACTAGCGGCATACCTACGGGCGAGCAGTACTTC.

Only a few counts were recorded for this clonotype. The chain couples TRBV5-6 to TRBJ1-2; D perhaps matches TRBD1 (6 bases). V gave up 0 bases and J gave up 6 bases, with 18 bases separating them. Germline V lookup: CDR1 SGHDT, CDR2 YYEEEE. The CDR3 extends over 16 amino acids. CDR3 DNA sequence: TGTGCCAGCAGCTTGGATTTAGTGAGGGGGAGTCATGGCTACACCTTC. It is translated as CASSLDLVRGSHGYTF.

The gene calls are TRBV6-5 and TRBJ2-1; D may be TRBD1 (5 bases). This CDR3 comprises 13 residues. V lost 2 bases and J 9 bases, leaving 11 bases between the germline ends. The germline gives CDR1 MNHEY, CDR2 SVGAGI. The CDR3 sequence is CASSYQGMGEQFF. As DNA, the CDR3 is TGTGCCAGCAGTTACCAGGGAATGGGTGAGCAGTTCTTC.

The chain couples TRBV7-2 to TRBJ1-2, with 9 bases identical to TRBD1. Germline V CDR1 and CDR2: SGHTA, FQGNSA. CDR3 length: 15 amino acids. After removal of 5 bases from V and 2 bases from J, the junction contained 6 bases not matched to a gene. The CDR3 DNA is TGTGCCAGCAGCGCGGACAGGGGCCAAAACTATGGCTACACCTTC. Its protein product is CASSADRGQNYGYTF. Filled out from reference TRBV7-2 and TRBJ1-2, the complete variable domain reads GAGVSQSPSNKVTEKGKDVELRCDPISGHTALYWYRQSLGQGLEFLIYFQGNSAPDKSGLPSDRFSAERTGGSVSTLTIQRTQQEDSAVYLCASSADRGQNYGYTFGSGTRLTVV.

V usage is TRBV20-1 and J usage is TRBJ1-6; perhaps TRBD1 as D (5 bases). The CDR3 loop spans 12 amino acids. Germline V gives CDR1 DFQATT, CDR2 SNEGSKA (reference sequence). In nucleotides, the CDR3 is TGCAGCTGGGGCGGAGACCGCTCACCCCTCCACTTT. Amino acid sequence: CSWGGDRSPLHF.

This clonotype was observed a few times. The chain carries TRBV19 and TRBJ2-7; 7 nucleotides align to TRBD1. CDR3 size: 14 residues. In germline, CDR1 is LNHDA, CDR2 SQIVND (reference sequence). V trimming: 7 bases; J trimming: 2 bases; junction bases outside the gene matches: 8. The CDR3 sequence is CASNGRDRTYEQYF. The CDR3 nucleotides are TGTGCCAGTAATGGTCGGGACAGAACCTACGAGCAGTACTTC.

DNA for the CDR3: TGTGCCAGCAGCCACCCGTGGGAAAGAGGCGCTGAAGCTTTCTTT. Its translation: CASSHPWERGAEAFF. The rearrangement uses TRBV6-5 and TRBJ1-1, with D unresolved. Germline V lookup: CDR1 MNHEY, CDR2 SVGAGI. There are 15 residues in the CDR3. V was clipped by 6 bases and J by 6 bases, with 20 bases between them.

This clonotype was counted ten times or more. This rearrangement joins TRBV20-1 to TRBJ2-7, with 9 bases identical to TRBD1. Looked up from germline, CDR1 is DFQATT and CDR2 is SNEGSKA (reference sequence). The CDR3 is made up of 16 amino acids. The junction had 15 bases not matched to a gene; V was cut back by 3 bases and J by 6 bases. The CDR3 bases are TGCAGTGCTAGCCCCCCGACGGGACAGGGTATTACCGAGCAGTACTTC. This codes for CSASPPTGQGITEQYF.

This clonotype was found a few times. The rearrangement links TRBV5-1 to TRBJ1-1, with 11 bases lining up with TRBD1. Germline assignment: CDR1 SGHRS and CDR2 YFSETQ. V gave up 5 bases and J gave up 5 bases; unmatched junction bases: 8. The CDR3 length is 15 residues. The CDR3 protein is CASRPSDRGRTEAFF. The CDR3 bases are TGCGCCAGCAGACCGTCGGACAGGGGGCGGACTGAAGCTTTCTTT.

At least ten counts were recorded for this clonotype. The chain joins TRBV12-3 or TRBV12-4 to TRBJ2-1; 14 bases map to TRBD2. The CDR3 has 15 residues. The ends lost 8 bases at V and 9 bases at J; junction bases unmatched: 9. The CDR3 DNA sequence: TGTGCCAGCGGGCAGACTAGCGGGAGGGCCCCTGAGCAGTTCTTC. Its protein is CASGQTSGRAPEQFF.

This rearrangement joins TRBV6-2 or TRBV6-3 to TRBJ2-1; 13 nucleotides line up with TRBD2. Germline V gene sequence: CDR1 MNHEY, CDR2 SVGEGT. With V trimmed by 7 bases and J by 5 bases, 8 bases remained unmatched. The length of the CDR3 is 16 residues. The CDR3 DNA sequence: TGTGCCAGCATCCCCGGGACTAGCGGGGATGACAATGAGCAGTTCTTC. This translates into CASIPGTSGDDNEQFF.

The V gene is TRBV11-1, the J gene TRBJ2-3; TRBD2 is a possible D gene (6 bases). Germline CDR1 SGHAT, CDR2 FQDESV (reference sequence). There are 15 residues in the CDR3. Deletions cut 1 base from V and 4 bases from J, with 12 bases between. The CDR3 DNA is TGTGCCAGCAGCTTAGTCGGGGGTCAGGCAGATACGCAGTATTTT. Its translation is CASSLVGGQADTQYF.

There are many counts of this clonotype. The rearrangement joins TRBV24-1 to TRBJ1-1, with D maybe TRBD1 (5 bases). This CDR3 region has 13 residues. Trimming pared 11 bases from V and 6 bases from J, leaving 18 bases between. Germline lookup yields CDR1 KGHDR and CDR2 SFDVKD. The CDR3 coding sequence is TGTGCCAGCGAAGGAGGGGCGAGCTCTGAAGCTTTCTTT. This codes for CASEGGASSEAFF.

This clonotype was seen repeatedly, ten times or more. The rearrangement links TRBV20-1 to TRBJ2-7; D might be TRBD1 (6 bases). The V end lost 6 bases, the J end lost 4 bases, and 16 bases lay between the germline ends. The CDR3 loop spans 13 amino acids. Germline CDR1 and CDR2: DFQATT and SNEGSKA (reference sequence). CDR3 protein: CSAQNSQGYEQYF. CDR3 coding DNA: TGCAGTGCCCAAAATTCCCAGGGGTACGAGCAGTACTTC.

This clonotype was picked up many times. V gene TRBV29-1 combines with J gene TRBJ2-1, with 9 bases fitting TRBD1. The CDR3 length is 17 residues. The junction had 19 bases not matched to a gene; V was cut back by 7 bases and J by 6 bases. Germline assignment: CDR1 SQVTM and CDR2 ANQGSEA. CDR3 protein: CSGRRDRVQVGFNEQFF. DNA for the CDR3: TGCAGCGGGCGCCGGGACAGGGTCCAAGTAGGATTCAATGAGCAGTTCTTC.

This clonotype was found many times. The rearrangement uses TRBV20-1 and TRBJ2-3, with a tentative D call TRBD1 (6 bases). The germline V and J ends were trimmed by 0 bases and 3 bases, with 25 bases remaining between them. Germline V gene lookup returns CDR1 DFQATT and CDR2 SNEGSKA (reference sequence). The CDR3 sequence is 19 residues long. This chain's CDR3 is CSARDLLYLRQGGTDTQYF. CDR3 nucleotides: TGCAGTGCTAGAGACCTATTATATCTGAGGCAAGGGGGTACAGATACGCAGTATTTT.

The chain is built from TRBV20-1 and TRBJ2-3, with TRBD2 matching 9 bases. This CDR3 spans 14 amino acids. V was pared by 5 bases and J by 4 bases, with 7 bases of the junction left unmatched. Germline loops: CDR1 DFQATT, CDR2 SNEGSKA (reference sequence). The CDR3 DNA reads TGCAGTGCTGCGGGACTAGCAGATTCAGATACGCAGTATTTT. Encoded protein: CSAAGLADSDTQYF.

This clonotype was counted between two and nine times. The rearrangement uses TRBV5-1 and TRBJ2-7; D gene ambiguous. The CDR3 is 13 amino acids. Germline-derived CDR1 and CDR2 are SGHRS and YFSETQ. Trimming removed 6 bases at V and 2 bases at J, with 12 bases between. CDR3 loop: CASTFGGAYEQYF. The CDR3 DNA sequence: TGCGCCAGCACCTTTGGTGGAGCCTACGAGCAGTACTTC.

A few counts support this clonotype. The rearrangement links TRBV25-1 to TRBJ2-5; 12 bases match TRBD2. Germline V lookup: CDR1 MGHDK, CDR2 SYGVNS. The V and J ends lost 6 bases and 6 bases, in that order; junction bases with no gene match: 8. The CDR3 consists of 15 residues. CDR3 sequence (DNA): TGTGCCAGCAGGAAGACTAGCGGGAGAGATAAGACCCAGTACTTC. It translates to CASRKTSGRDKTQYF.

This clonotype showed up just once. The chain links TRBV6-5 to TRBJ2-7; no definite D call. Germline lookup yields CDR1 MNHEY and CDR2 SVGAGI. Trimming pared 6 bases from V and 6 bases from J, leaving 18 bases between. The CDR3 length is 14 residues. CDR3 residues: CASRKRVDDFEQYF. The CDR3 DNA reads as TGTGCCAGCAGAAAACGGGTTGACGATTTCGAGCAGTACTTC.

V usage is TRBV5-1 and J usage is TRBJ2-4; D may be TRBD2 (5 bases). The ends were cut back, 0 bases at V and 8 bases at J, with 12 bases in the middle. This CDR3 is built from 14 residues. From germline, CDR1 is SGHRS and CDR2 YFSETQ. The CDR3, as DNA: TGCGCCAGCAGCTTGGACCCGGGGTCGGACATTCAGTACTTC. Its protein product is CASSLDPGSDIQYF.

This clonotype was found many times. The chain has TRBV5-1 and TRBJ2-7; a weak D match, TRBD1 (6 bases). This CDR3 is 14 amino acids long. The V gene's germline CDR1 is SGHRS and CDR2 YFSETQ. The germline V and J ends were trimmed by 0 bases and 4 bases, with 11 bases remaining between them. CDR3 sequence (DNA): TGCGCCAGCAGCTTGGACAGGGAATATTACGAGCAGTACTTC. Its protein is CASSLDREYYEQYF. Supplemented by reference TRBV5-1 and TRBJ2-7, the full variable domain reads KAGVTQTPRYLIKTRGQQVTLSCSPISGHRSVSWYQQTPGQGLQFLFEYFSETQRNKGNFPGRFSGRQFSNSRSEMNVSTLELGDSALYLCASSLDREYYEQYFGPGTRLTVT.